This T cell receptor beta chain was captured by sequencing in a study of blood T cell repertoires in COVID-19. V was clipped by 2 bases and J by 7 bases, with 14 bases between them. Per the germline V gene, CDR1 is KGHSH and CDR2 is LQKENI. This CDR3 has 14 residues. As originally analysed: The assay estimated nucleated cells by amplifying reference gene primers. The protocol was immunoSEQ multiplex PCR, while the TCRdb copy is restricted to in-frame clones and leaves out a portion. V and J calls and clone size come straight from that table; D and trimming were deduced from the DNA. The data hold 200,000 to 250,000 clones, with 70% to 90% observed a single time.

The sequencing sample was made of peripheral blood. The V and J genes are TRBV18 and TRBJ1-2; D is ambiguous. The clonotype originates from a man aged 50-60 years with COVID-19, enrolled during active disease. CDR3 in amino acids: CASSPTVSQFGYTF. Here the CDR3 DNA reads TGTGCCAGCTCACCAACCGTCAGTCAGTTTGGCTACACCTTC.